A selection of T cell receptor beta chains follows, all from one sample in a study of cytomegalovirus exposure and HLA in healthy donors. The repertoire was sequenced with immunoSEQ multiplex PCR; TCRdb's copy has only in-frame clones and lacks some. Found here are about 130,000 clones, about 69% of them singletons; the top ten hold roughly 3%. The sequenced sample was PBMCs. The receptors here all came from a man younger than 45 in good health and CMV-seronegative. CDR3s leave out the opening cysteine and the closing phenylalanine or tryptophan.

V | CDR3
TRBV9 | ASSVEGGQAF
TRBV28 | ASSKDRGSGYT
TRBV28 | ASSLRKRTSGSIEQY
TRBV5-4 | ASSLDLAPYEQY
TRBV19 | ASSIGQGIYQPQH
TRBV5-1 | ASSLGSRATTDTQY
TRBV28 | ASSSGQATGGYT
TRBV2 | ASPPKTSGRTNEQF
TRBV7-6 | ASSPLTVNTEAF
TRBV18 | ASSPSRTSGNNEQF
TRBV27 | ASSFGGSQETQY
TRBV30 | ASHPVAESTDTQY
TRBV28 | ASSLNSGYIQY
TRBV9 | ASSPGTTTSTDTQY
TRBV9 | ASSVRRELTDTQY
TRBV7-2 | ASSTPGRGAYEQY
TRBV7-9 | ASSFAGAYEQY
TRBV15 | ATSTTGYGEQF
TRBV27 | ASSPSGTGDEQF
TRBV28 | ASSGGVKKGNRPYEQY
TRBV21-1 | ASSKVVGTAGNTIY
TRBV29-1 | SVAGGQGADYT
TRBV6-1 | ASSESLQGVGEKLF
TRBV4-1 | ASSQEGQTMNTEAF
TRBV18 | ASSPSPGGNSYEQY
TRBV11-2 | ASSLDLLGVVSYEQY
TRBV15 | ATSRLGLAGGPNSYEQY
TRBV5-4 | ASSLDSREPQH
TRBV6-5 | ASSYSGGYGYT
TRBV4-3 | ASSQDRGAVNEQF
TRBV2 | ASSDPYEQY
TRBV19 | ASSAPTSGHNEQF
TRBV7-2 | ASTSRAGGHSYTGELF
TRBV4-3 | ASSQQQGSGQPQH
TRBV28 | ASSSYGTGGPNYGYT
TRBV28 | ASIWGRDNEQF
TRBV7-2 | ASSLGDGYT
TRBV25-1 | ASSAGNTEAF
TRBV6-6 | ASRDPGQGAQQPQH
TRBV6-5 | ASSYSGGVNTEAF
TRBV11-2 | ASSLVWSGGSGELF
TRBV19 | ASSIGTDSNQPQH
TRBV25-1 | ASSEYRPRSGGSYEQY
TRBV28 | ASTRVTTEAF
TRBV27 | APNEKLF
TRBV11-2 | ASSLVLAGVGTEQF
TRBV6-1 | ASSKIGDSYEQY
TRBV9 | ASSAGLDTDTQY
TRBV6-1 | ASSVSRRQRDTQY
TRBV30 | ACNRIMNTEAF
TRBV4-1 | ASSLTSGYQETQY
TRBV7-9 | ASSLAFGFPSVLT
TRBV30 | AWSSEGGIEAF
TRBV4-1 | ASSQPNRGRYSPLH